One sample yielded the 25 T cell receptor beta chains listed below, sequenced in a study of blood T cell repertoires in COVID-19. Using immunoSEQ multiplex PCR, the repertoire was profiled, and TCRdb retains in-frame clones only, with some absent. The repertoire holds roughly 120,000 clones, with over 85% as singletons. The sequenced material came from peripheral blood. These receptors all stem from a man in his sixties with COVID-19, enrolled during active disease.

The chain is built from TRBV11-3 and TRBJ2-3; maybe TRBD2 (6 bases). This CDR3 has 15 amino acids. Trimming shortened V by 4 bases and J by 2 bases, and 13 bases separated the two germline ends. Germline CDR1 and CDR2: SGHNT and YENEEA. The CDR3, as DNA: TGTGCCAGCAGCTCGGGGGACGGACACACAGATACGCAGTATTTT. Translation: CASSSGDGHTDTQYF.

The chain has TRBV7-9 and TRBJ1-1; D not resolved. The CDR3 loop spans 12 amino acids. The germline V and J ends were trimmed by 3 bases and 5 bases, with 7 bases remaining between them. The germline V gene encodes CDR1 SEHNR and CDR2 FQNEAQ (reference sequence). The CDR3 here is CASSFGVTEAFF. CDR3 coding DNA: TGTGCCAGCAGCTTCGGGGTTACTGAAGCTTTCTTT.

The V and J genes are TRBV7-7 and TRBJ2-1; the D gene is possibly TRBD2 (6 bases). The germline V gene has CDR1 SSHAT and CDR2 FNYEAQ (reference sequence). The length of the CDR3 is 14 residues. Trimming took off 5 bases at V and 9 bases at J, with 17 bases between the two ends. CDR3 residues: CASSIRTDGGEQFF. The CDR3 DNA sequence: TGTGCCAGCAGCATACGGACTGACGGGGGTGAGCAGTTCTTC.

The chain couples TRBV4-3 to TRBJ2-3, with TRBD1 identical over 8 bases. This CDR3 has 15 amino acids. Germline lookup yields CDR1 LGHNA and CDR2 YSLEER. V trimming: 4 bases; J trimming: 5 bases; junction bases outside the gene matches: 8. This CDR3 reads CASSLGQGVGDTQYF. CDR3 coding DNA: TGCGCCAGCAGCCTTGGACAGGGAGTTGGAGATACGCAGTATTTT.

A single count supports this clone. The V gene is TRBV30, the J gene TRBJ1-1; 7 bases fit TRBD1. V lost 8 bases, J lost 2 bases, and 2 bases stayed unmatched. This CDR3 region has 11 residues. The germline V gene encodes CDR1 GTSNPN and CDR2 SVGIG (reference sequence). CDR3 DNA: TGTGCCAGACAGGGAAACACTGAAGCTTTCTTT. It specifies CARQGNTEAFF. Full variable domain (remainder filled in from reference TRBV30 and TRBJ1-1): SQTIHQWPATLVQPVGSPLSLECTVEGTSNPNLYWYRQAAGRGLQLLFYSVGIGQISSEVPQNLSASRPQDRQFILSSKKLLLSDSGFYLCARQGNTEAFFGQGTRLTVV.

The chain carries TRBV5-4 and TRBJ2-3, with TRBD1 matching 9 bases. Germline V gene lookup returns CDR1 SGHNT and CDR2 YYREEE (reference sequence). Unmatched junction bases numbered 15, after V lost 4 bases and J lost 6 bases. The CDR3 covers 17 residues. The CDR3 DNA sequence: TGTGCCAGCAGCGGGGGTGATCGGGACAGGGCCGGGGATACGCAGTATTTT. Encoded protein: CASSGGDRDRAGDTQYF.

V is TRBV6-2 or TRBV6-3 and J is TRBJ1-2, with 7 bases aligning to TRBD1. The V and J ends lost 5 bases and 10 bases, in that order; junction bases with no gene match: 10. This CDR3 comprises 13 residues. Germline values: CDR1 MNHEY, CDR2 SVGEGT. The CDR3 protein is CASSLQGQTDYTF. In DNA, the CDR3 is TGTGCCAGCAGTCTACAGGGGCAGACTGACTACACCTTC.

This sequence joins TRBV3-1 (or the pseudogene TRBV3-2) and TRBJ2-2; TRBD2 might be the D (5 bases). The CDR3 consists of 14 residues. Deletions cut 2 bases from V and 5 bases from J, with 9 bases between. Germline V gene sequence: CDR1 LGHDT, CDR2 YNNKEL (reference sequence). The CDR3 here is CASSQNPGTGELFF. In nucleotides, the CDR3 is TGTGCCAGCAGCCAAAACCCGGGGACCGGGGAGCTGTTTTTT.

The chain couples TRBV19 to TRBJ2-7; TRBD2 matches at 7 bases. The CDR3 totals 14 residues. Germline V CDR1 and CDR2: LNHDA, SQIVND (reference sequence). V lost 9 bases to trimming and J lost 0 bases; unmatched junction nucleotides: 8. The CDR3 DNA reads as TGTGCCAGCAGAGCGGGATACCCCTCCTACGAGCAGTACTTC. Amino acid sequence: CASRAGYPSYEQYF.

CDR3 loop: CASSLGDRNQPQHF. CDR3 in DNA: TGCGCCAGCAGCTTGGGGGACAGAAATCAGCCCCAGCATTTT. The chain joins TRBV5-1 to TRBJ1-5; TRBD1 matches at 7 bases. The CDR3 extends over 14 amino acids. The germline V gene has CDR1 SGHRS and CDR2 YFSETQ. Trimming took 0 bases from V and 4 from J; bases not matched to a gene: 1.

The chain carries TRBV2 and TRBJ2-1, with 8 bases lining up with TRBD2. Germline-derived CDR1 and CDR2 are SNHLY and FYNNEI. V gave up 8 bases and J gave up 5 bases; unmatched junction bases: 8. The CDR3 has 14 residues. Written as DNA, the CDR3 is TGTGCCAGCGTTTCCGGGACTAGTGACAATGAGCAGTTCTTC. Translating it yields CASVSGTSDNEQFF.

This chain links TRBV30 with TRBJ2-7; D ambiguous. With 6 bases removed from V and 2 bases from J, the gap between germline ends came to 11 bases. The CDR3 has 12 amino acids. Looked up from germline, CDR1 is GTSNPN and CDR2 is SVGIG (reference sequence). CDR3 nucleotides: TGTGCCTGCATCGAGTCCCCCTACGAGCAGTACTTC. Translation gives CACIESPYEQYF.

The V and J genes are TRBV18 and TRBJ2-1; 12 nucleotides align to TRBD2. The CDR3 length is 16 residues. V shed 5 bases and J 5 bases; nucleotides not matched to a gene: 7. Germline V gene sequence: CDR1 KGHSH, CDR2 LQKENI. CDR3 sequence reads: CASSLGLAGLNNEQFF. As DNA, the CDR3 is TGTGCCAGCTCATTGGGACTAGCGGGCCTCAACAATGAGCAGTTCTTC.

This clone turned up a few times. The rearrangement links TRBV11-2 to TRBJ2-7; D possibly corresponds to TRBD1 (5 bases). Germline CDR1 and CDR2: SGHAT and FQNNGV. V lost 0 bases and J 2 bases, leaving 11 bases between the germline ends. This CDR3 contains 15 residues. The CDR3 reads CASSLDLAGTYEQYF. The CDR3 region has the DNA TGTGCCAGCAGCTTAGATCTGGCAGGGACCTACGAGCAGTACTTC. Full variable domain (missing parts from reference TRBV11-2 and TRBJ2-7): EAGVAQSPRYKIIEKRQSVAFWCNPISGHATLYWYQQILGQGPKLLIQFQNNGVVDDSQLPKDRFSAERLKGVDSTLKIQPAKLEDSAVYLCASSLDLAGTYEQYFGPGTRLTVT.

This CDR3 reads CASSSTGTGNTIYF. CDR3 DNA sequence: TGCGCCAGCAGCTCAACAGGGACTGGAAACACCATATATTTT. This rearrangement joins TRBV5-1 to TRBJ1-3; D perhaps matches TRBD1 (6 bases). With 3 bases removed from V and 2 bases from J, the gap between germline ends came to 9 bases. CDR1 SGHRS and CDR2 YFSETQ come from the germline V gene. CDR3 size: 14 residues. The complete variable domain, with remaining parts taken from reference TRBV5-1 and TRBJ1-3, reads KAGVTQTPRYLIKTRGQQVTLSCSPISGHRSVSWYQQTPGQGLQFLFEYFSETQRNKGNFPGRFSGRQFSNSRSEMNVSTLELGDSALYLCASSSTGTGNTIYFGEGSWLTVV.

This chain uses TRBV7-9 with TRBJ1-2; D unresolved. CDR1 is SEHNR, CDR2 FQNEAQ, per germline (reference sequence). The CDR3 runs 13 residues. Between the trimmed V and J ends, which lost 4 bases and 2 bases, there was a span of 8 bases. The CDR3: CASSSTENYGYTF. The CDR3 nucleotides read TGTGCCAGCAGCTCGACTGAAAACTATGGCTACACCTTC.

The CDR3 here is CASSLWGEGETQYF. The CDR3, as DNA: TGTGCCAGCAGCTTATGGGGAGAGGGAGAGACCCAGTACTTC. The chain employs TRBV7-2 and TRBJ2-5; possible D gene TRBD2, 5 bases. The V end lost 2 bases, the J end lost 4 bases, and 11 bases lay between the germline ends. Germline V lookup: CDR1 SGHTA, CDR2 FQGNSA. The length of the CDR3 is 14 residues.

This clone has only one observation. The chain recombines TRBV12-3 or TRBV12-4 with TRBJ2-1, with a weak D call TRBD2 (5 bases). Trimming stripped 5 bases from V and 12 bases from J, with 14 bases between. The CDR3 length is 12 residues. CDR3 residues: CASSPLAGLQFF. DNA for the CDR3: TGTGCCAGCAGTCCCCTTGCGGGCTTGCAGTTCTTC.

The V and J genes are TRBV28 and TRBJ1-1; D remains ambiguous. CDR3 length: 15 amino acids. Germline V gives CDR1 MDHEN, CDR2 SYDVKM. Trimming left V 3 bases short and J 1 base short, with 12 bases between. CDR3 region: CASSFSARENTEAFF. CDR3 sequence (DNA): TGTGCCAGCAGTTTCTCTGCTAGAGAGAACACTGAAGCTTTCTTT.

This rearrangement joins TRBV29-1 to TRBJ2-7, with 13 bases identical to TRBD2. Germline-derived CDR1 and CDR2 are SQVTM and ANQGSEA. CDR3 size: 14 residues. After removal of 3 bases from V and 5 bases from J, the junction contained 4 bases not matched to a gene. Here the CDR3 DNA reads TGCAGCGTTGACGGACTAGCGGGAGATAACGAGCAGTACTTC. Its translation: CSVDGLAGDNEQYF.

The rearrangement uses TRBV7-9 and TRBJ2-3; 13 bases match TRBD2. CDR1 is SEHNR, CDR2 FQNEAQ, per germline (reference sequence). The junction had 9 bases not matched to a gene; V was cut back by 1 base and J by 5 bases. The CDR3 consists of 18 residues. The CDR3 spells CASSLDGTSGRAKDTQYF. The CDR3, as DNA: TGTGCCAGCAGCTTAGACGGAACTAGCGGGAGGGCCAAAGATACGCAGTATTTT.

J is TRBJ1-6 and V is TRBV5-1; D might be TRBD1 (5 bases). Trimming took 3 bases from V and 8 from J, leaving 18 bases between them. Germline CDR1 SGHRS, CDR2 YFSETQ. CDR3 length: 16 residues. CDR3 sequence: CASSSTGEFGYSPLHF. CDR3 in DNA: TGCGCCAGCAGCTCCACGGGGGAGTTCGGATATTCACCCCTCCACTTT.

J is TRBJ1-2 and V is TRBV5-4; 9 positions agree with TRBD1. Germline trimming cut 6 bases from V and 3 bases from J; bases unmatched to any gene: 3. CDR1 is SGHNT and CDR2 is YYREEE in the germline V gene (reference sequence). The CDR3 is made up of 13 amino acids. The CDR3 loop is CASTRDRDYGYTF. DNA for the CDR3: TGTGCCAGCACCCGGGACAGGGACTATGGCTACACCTTC.

J is TRBJ2-1 and V is TRBV27, with D tentatively TRBD2 (5 bases). The V gene lost 3 bases and the J gene lost 6 bases, with 12 bases spanning the gap. Germline V lookup: CDR1 MNHEY, CDR2 SMNVEV (reference sequence). The CDR3 runs 14 residues. The CDR3 nucleotides are TGTGCCAGCAGTTTGAGCAAGAGCGGCAATGAGCAGTTCTTC. Protein: CASSLSKSGNEQFF.

The chain joins TRBV30 to TRBJ1-6; 8 bases line up with TRBD1. The germline V gene has CDR1 GTSNPN and CDR2 SVGIG (reference sequence). The CDR3 loop spans 14 amino acids. V lost 2 bases and J lost 10; bases outside the gene matches: 7. CDR3 DNA sequence: TGTGCCTGGAGTCTCGACAGGGGAAGCTCACCCCTCCACTTT. This encodes CAWSLDRGSSPLHF.